The rows below give T cell receptor beta chains drawn from one sample of a study of cytomegalovirus exposure and HLA in healthy donors. Assay: immunoSEQ multiplex PCR; the TCRdb copy retains only in-frame clones and omits some. The data contain roughly 170,000 clones, just under 85% of them singletons. Sequencing input: PBMCs. The receptors here all came from a girl aged 10 to 17 in good health and CMV-seropositive. Each CDR3 is given with its conserved first and last residue. A D gene is named only where the DNA matches it firmly. Expanded clones get a size class; other rows say once, few or many, or leave the size out.

j_call	d_call	clone_size	v_call	cdr3_aa	cdr3_nt
TRBJ1-2	.	.	TRBV6-5	CASSYRGRSGYTF	TGTGCCAGCAGTTACAGGGGTAGAAGTGGCTACACCTTC
TRBJ2-1	.	.	TRBV6-1	CASSGWPRVPNEQFF	TGTGCCAGCAGTGGTTGGCCTAGAGTCCCCAATGAGCAGTTCTTC
TRBJ1-5	.	few	TRBV5-6	CASSLWVEENQPQHF	TGTGCCAGCAGCTTGTGGGTTGAGGAAAATCAGCCCCAGCATTTT
TRBJ2-2	TRBD2	once	TRBV2	CASSETSGGARFSGELFF	TGTGCCAGCAGTGAGACTAGCGGGGGGGCCCGGTTCTCCGGGGAGCTGTTTTTT
TRBJ1-1	TRBD1	few	TRBV30	CAWSVRGQGNTEAFF	TGTGCCTGGAGTGTACGTGGACAGGGTAACACTGAAGCTTTCTTT
TRBJ1-5	.	.	TRBV2	CASSGGGQQPQHF	TGTGCCAGCAGTGGAGGCGGGCAACAGCCCCAGCATTTT
TRBJ2-7	.	.	TRBV11-2	CASSLYGGSSYEQYF	TGTGCCAGCAGCTTATATGGCGGATCCTCCTACGAGCAGTACTTC
TRBJ1-2	.	.	TRBV27	CASSFRGGNYGYTF	TGTGCCAGCAGTTTTAGAGGAGGGAACTATGGCTACACCTTC
TRBJ1-5	.	once	TRBV16	CASSQTRNSNQPQHF	TGTGCCAGCAGCCAAACGAGGAATAGCAATCAGCCCCAGCATTTT
TRBJ2-5	TRBD2	.	TRBV15	CATSRARLADGETQYF	TGTGCCACCAGCAGAGCCAGACTAGCAGATGGGGAGACCCAGTACTTC
TRBJ1-4	.	.	TRBV28	CASSSGAFATNEKLFF	TGTGCCAGCAGTTCTGGAGCCTTTGCAACTAATGAAAAACTGTTTTTT
TRBJ2-5	.	few	TRBV6-5	CASSRGYGRGETQYF	TGTGCCAGCAGCCGGGGGTACGGTCGGGGAGAGACCCAGTACTTC
TRBJ2-2	TRBD2	once	TRBV11-2	CASSSIRGRAGELFF	TGTGCCAGCAGCTCTATCCGGGGGAGGGCCGGGGAGCTGTTTTTT
TRBJ2-7	.	once	TRBV7-9	CASSLAQDYEQYF	TGTGCCAGCAGCTTAGCGCAAGACTACGAGCAGTACTTC
TRBJ2-4	.	.	TRBV5-6	CASSLSPGGQNIQYF	TGTGCCAGCAGCTTGAGCCCGGGGGGCCAAAACATTCAGTACTTC
TRBJ1-2	TRBD1	.	TRBV10-2	CASGQGFGYTF	TGCGCCAGCGGACAGGGGTTCGGCTACACCTTC
TRBJ1-5	.	.	TRBV6-5	CASTLEGNQPQHF	TGTGCCAGCACCCTGGAGGGTAACCAGCCCCAGCATTTT
TRBJ2-7	.	once	TRBV6-6	CASSYSGVEQYF	TGTGCCAGCAGTTACTCCGGGGTCGAGCAGTACTTC
TRBJ1-1	.	.	TRBV6-1	CASSDRGLEAFF	TGTGCCAGCAGTGATAGGGGCCTTGAAGCTTTCTTT
TRBJ1-4	.	.	TRBV7-2	CASSPLLSEKLFF	TGTGCCAGCAGCCCCTTACTATCGGAAAAACTGTTTTTT
TRBJ2-7	TRBD1	.	TRBV29-1	CSVKATGSEQYF	TGCAGCGTGAAAGCGACAGGGAGCGAGCAGTACTTC
TRBJ2-6	.	.	TRBV7-3	CASSLRTFLGAGANVLTF	TGTGCCAGCAGCTTAAGGACATTCCTTGGGGCTGGGGCCAACGTCCTGACTTTC
TRBJ2-1	.	once	TRBV6-6	CASSYGGRENEQFF	TGTGCCAGCAGTTACGGCGGCAGGGAAAATGAGCAGTTCTTC
TRBJ1-1	TRBD1	.	TRBV19	CASSSPGTGRPEAFF	TGTGCCAGTAGTTCGCCTGGGACAGGGAGGCCCGAAGCTTTCTTT
TRBJ2-5	TRBD2	.	TRBV28	CASSLESGGDETQYF	TGTGCCAGCAGTTTAGAAAGCGGGGGGGACGAGACCCAGTACTTC
TRBJ1-5	TRBD1	.	TRBV6-5	CASSYQGATSQPQHF	TGTGCCAGCAGTTACCAGGGGGCCACTAGTCAGCCCCAGCATTTT